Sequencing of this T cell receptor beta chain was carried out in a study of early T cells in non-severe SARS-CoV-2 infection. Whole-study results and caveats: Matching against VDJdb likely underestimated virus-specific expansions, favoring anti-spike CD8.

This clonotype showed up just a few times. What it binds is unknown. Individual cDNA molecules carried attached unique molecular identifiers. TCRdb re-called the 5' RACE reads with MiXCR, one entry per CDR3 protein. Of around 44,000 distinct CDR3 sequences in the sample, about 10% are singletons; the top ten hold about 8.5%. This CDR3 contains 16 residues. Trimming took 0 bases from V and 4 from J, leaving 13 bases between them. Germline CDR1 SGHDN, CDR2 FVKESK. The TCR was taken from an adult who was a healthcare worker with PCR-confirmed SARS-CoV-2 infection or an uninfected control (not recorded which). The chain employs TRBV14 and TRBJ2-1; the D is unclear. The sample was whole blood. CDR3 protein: CASSQDVVSWYNEQFF. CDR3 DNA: TGTGCCAGCAGCCAAGATGTGGTCTCCTGGTACAATGAGCAGTTCTTC.